Listed here are 6 T cell receptor beta chains from one sample, sequenced in a study of CD8 T cells in Susac syndrome. RNA amounts of roughly 0.5 to 1 ug underwent reverse transcription with random hexamers. One entry per CDR3 protein results from TCRdb running MiXCR on the immunoSEQ multiplex PCR reads. The sample shows over 300,000 distinct CDR3 sequences, about 92% of them seen only once. Source material: CD4+ T cells from PBMCs. The receptors were sampled from a human donor with multiple sclerosis.

This chain connects TRBV30 to TRBJ2-7; 9 bases agree with TRBD1. The junction had 2 bases not matched to a gene; V was cut back by 0 bases and J by 5 bases. The CDR3 is 13 amino acids. The germline V gene has CDR1 GTSNPN and CDR2 SVGIG (reference sequence). CDR3 nucleotides: TGTGCCTGGAGTGTGGACAGGGGTAACGAGCAGTACTTC. Translated: CAWSVDRGNEQYF.

CDR3 sequence (DNA): TGTGCCACCAGTGATGCCGCAGGGGGGATCAAAGAGACCCAGTACTTC. Translation gives CATSDAAGGIKETQYF. The genes are TRBV24-1 and TRBJ2-5, with D perhaps TRBD1 (7 bases). The germline V and J ends were trimmed by 3 bases and 3 bases, with 16 bases remaining between them. Germline CDR1 is KGHDR and CDR2 is SFDVKD. The length of the CDR3 is 16 residues.

The chain employs TRBV4-3 and TRBJ1-2, with 10 nucleotides matching TRBD1. This CDR3 is built from 17 residues. CDR1 LGHNA and CDR2 YSLEER come from the germline V gene. With 4 bases clipped from V and 2 bases from J, the junction kept 10 bases outside the gene matches. CDR3 nucleotides: TGCGCCAGCAGCCGGGGCGACGGGACAGGGGTGAACTATGGCTACACCTTC. Translating gives CASSRGDGTGVNYGYTF.

The chain combines TRBV7-2 with TRBJ1-4, with D possibly being TRBD1 (5 bases). CDR1 and CDR2 from the germline V gene are SGHTA and FQGNSA. With 4 bases removed from V and 3 bases from J, the gap between germline ends came to 12 bases. The length of the CDR3 is 15 residues. The chain's CDR3 is CASSSGPLANEKLFF. The CDR3 DNA reads TGTGCCAGCAGCTCGGGACCTCTGGCTAATGAAAAACTGTTTTTT.

The chain combines TRBV5-1 with TRBJ2-7, with D perhaps TRBD1 (6 bases). The germline V and J ends were trimmed by 0 bases and 1 base, with 11 bases remaining between them. From germline, CDR1 is SGHRS and CDR2 YFSETQ. The CDR3 runs 15 residues. The CDR3 loop is CASSLGTGWSYEQYF. The CDR3 nucleotides read TGCGCCAGCAGCTTGGGTACAGGGTGGTCCTACGAGCAGTACTTC.

V gene TRBV7-3 combines with J gene TRBJ2-3, with D unresolved. Trimming pared 1 base from V and 6 bases from J, leaving 11 bases between. CDR3 length: 14 residues. Germline lookup yields CDR1 SGHTA and CDR2 FQGTGA. CDR3 loop: CASSLKGSWDTQYF. The DNA of the CDR3 is TGTGCCAGCAGCTTAAAGGGCTCCTGGGATACGCAGTATTTT.